The 10 T cell receptor beta chains below all came from one sample that was sequenced in a study of human T cells and chemical hapten exposure. Time point indicated: patch test 1, 2 weeks after DPC sensitization. Specified treatment: therapeutic diphenylcyclopropenone sensitization with weekly scalp DPC. MiXCR was run by TCRdb on the RACE reads, yielding one entry per CDR3 protein. Counted here are around 120,000 distinct CDR3 sequences, roughly 13% occurring once; the ten biggest clones make up about 0.85%. The sequenced sample was whole blood, obtained in connection with sensitization to the hapten diphenylcyclopropenone (DPC). These receptor sequences come from a young man with alopecia areata. Some clones in this sample may be carry-over from other donors' samples.

This clonotype was picked up many times. The chain couples TRBV6-2 or TRBV6-3 to TRBJ2-1; a weak D match, TRBD1 (6 bases). Trimming shortened V by 2 bases and J by 15 bases, and 20 bases separated the two germline ends. This CDR3 spans 14 amino acids. The germline CDR1 and CDR2 sequences are MNHEY and SVGEGT. Here the CDR3 reads CASSYTAGDNRGFF. The CDR3 region has the DNA TGTGCCAGCAGTTACACGGCCGGGGACAATAGGGGGTTCTTC.

This clonotype was observed a few times. The genes are TRBV3-1 and TRBJ2-7; no clear D. V lost 4 bases and J 3 bases, leaving 4 bases between the germline ends. Per the germline V gene, CDR1 is LGHDT and CDR2 is YNNKEL (reference sequence). This CDR3 region has 11 residues. The CDR3 loop reads CASSRIYEQYF. CDR3 coding DNA: TGTGCCAGCAGCCGGATCTACGAGCAGTACTTC.

The chain couples TRBV5-1 to TRBJ2-7; D gene ambiguous. CDR1 and CDR2 from the germline V gene are SGHRS and YFSETQ. The CDR3 has 13 amino acids. Deletions cut 3 bases from V and 5 bases from J, with 12 bases between. In nucleotides, the CDR3 is TGCGCCAGCAGCTCGACGTCGGGCGACGAGCAGTACTTC. Encoded protein: CASSSTSGDEQYF.

The chain uses TRBV10-3 and TRBJ2-1, with TRBD2 matching 8 bases. The CDR3 spans 13 residues. The germline gives CDR1 ENHRY, CDR2 SYGVKD. The V gene end was trimmed by 10 bases and the J gene end by 1 base; junction bases not matched to a gene: 3. CDR3 DNA sequence: TGTGCCACCGGGGGGGGATCCTACAATGAGCAGTTCTTC. This translates into CATGGGSYNEQFF.

V gene TRBV11-2 combines with J gene TRBJ2-3; D unresolved. Germline V gene lookup returns CDR1 SGHAT and CDR2 FQNNGV. The CDR3 is 12 amino acids. The germline V and J ends were trimmed by 8 bases and 4 bases, with 10 bases remaining between them. The DNA of the CDR3 is TGTGCCAGCGGGGTCGGGCCAGATACGCAGTATTTT. This translates into CASGVGPDTQYF.

There are a few counts of this clonotype. This chain joins TRBV29-1 and TRBJ1-6; D might be TRBD1 (5 bases). CDR3 size: 14 residues. V was pared by 5 bases and J by 5 bases, with 13 bases between. Germline V gene lookup returns CDR1 SQVTM and CDR2 ANQGSEA. CDR3 coding DNA: TGCAGCGTTAGGGACGGGAGTAATAATTCACCCCTCCACTTT. It specifies CSVRDGSNNSPLHF.

This clonotype was detected a few times. The chain recombines TRBV3-1 with TRBJ2-7; 9 positions match TRBD1. The CDR3 totals 15 residues. Germline V CDR1 and CDR2: LGHDT, YNNKEL (reference sequence). V dropped 0 bases and J dropped 6; count of bases not matched to a gene: 6. CDR3 bases: TGTGCCAGCAGCCAAGATCCCACAGGGGGCCGCGAGCAGTACTTC. As protein: CASSQDPTGGREQYF.

The gene calls are TRBV11-2 and TRBJ2-1; D remains ambiguous. The CDR3 runs to 17 residues. CDR1 and CDR2 from the germline V gene are SGHAT and FQNNGV. Trimming removed 5 bases from V and 2 bases from J, with 19 bases in between. CDR3 in amino acids: CASSPPPQVHPYNEQFF. In nucleotides, the CDR3 is TGTGCCAGCAGCCCACCGCCCCAGGTACATCCCTACAATGAGCAGTTCTTC.

This clonotype was counted many times. The CDR3 DNA follows: TGTGCCAGCAGCCCTCCCCTGAAGGACTATGGCTACACCTTC. Translated: CASSPPLKDYGYTF. V usage is TRBV6-2 or TRBV6-3 and J usage is TRBJ1-2; D is undetermined. V was shortened by 6 bases and J by 3 bases, with 14 bases between the two germline ends. Germline values: CDR1 MNHEY, CDR2 SVGEGT. The CDR3 extends over 14 amino acids.

The sample holds a few counts of this clonotype. The genes are TRBV6-1 and TRBJ2-7; possibly TRBD1 for D (5 bases). V lost 7 bases, J lost 2 bases, and 12 bases lay in between. From germline, CDR1 is MNHNS and CDR2 SASEGT. This CDR3 is 13 amino acids long. CDR3 loop: CASTIQGTYEQYF. Written as DNA, the CDR3 is TGTGCCAGCACTATCCAGGGCACCTACGAGCAGTACTTC.